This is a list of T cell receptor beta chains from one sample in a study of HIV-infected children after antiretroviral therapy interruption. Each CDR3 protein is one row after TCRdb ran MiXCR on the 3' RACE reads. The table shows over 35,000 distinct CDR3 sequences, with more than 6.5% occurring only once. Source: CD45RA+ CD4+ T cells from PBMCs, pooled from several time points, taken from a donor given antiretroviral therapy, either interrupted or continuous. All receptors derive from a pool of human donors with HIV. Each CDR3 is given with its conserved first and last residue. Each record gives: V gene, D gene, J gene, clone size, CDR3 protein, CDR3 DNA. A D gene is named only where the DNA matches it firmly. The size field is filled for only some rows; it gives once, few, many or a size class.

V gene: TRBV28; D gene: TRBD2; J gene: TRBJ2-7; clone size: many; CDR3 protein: CASSLHSASGRIYEQYF; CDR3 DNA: TGTGCCAGCAGTTTACATTCCGCTAGCGGGAGGATCTACGAGCAGTACTTC
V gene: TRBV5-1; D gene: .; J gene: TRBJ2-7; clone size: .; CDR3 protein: CASSTLEGGRPYEQYF; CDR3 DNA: TGCGCCAGCAGCACCCTCGAAGGGGGGCGACCCTACGAGCAGTACTTC
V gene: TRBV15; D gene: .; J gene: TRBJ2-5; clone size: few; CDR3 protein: CATSSGGRETQYF; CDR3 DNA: TGTGCCACCAGCAGCGGGGGAAGAGAGACCCAGTACTTC
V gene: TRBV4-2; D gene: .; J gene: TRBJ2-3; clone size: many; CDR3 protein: CASSQDPTLNTDTQYF; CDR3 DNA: TGTGCCAGCAGCCAAGATCCTACGTTGAACACAGATACGCAGTATTTT
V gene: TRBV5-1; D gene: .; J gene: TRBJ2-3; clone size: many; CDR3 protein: CASSFLAGGTDTQYF; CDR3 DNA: TGCGCCAGCAGCTTCTTGGCAGGGGGCACAGATACGCAGTATTTT
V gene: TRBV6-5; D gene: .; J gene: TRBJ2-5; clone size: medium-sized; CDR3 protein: CASSVDQDTQYF; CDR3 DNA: TGTGCCAGCAGTGTGGACCAAGACACCCAGTACTTT
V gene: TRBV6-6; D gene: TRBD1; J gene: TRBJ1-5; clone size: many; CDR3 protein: CASSPDRGRNQPQHF; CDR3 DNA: TGTGCCAGCAGTCCCGACAGGGGTCGAAATCAGCCCCAGCATTTT
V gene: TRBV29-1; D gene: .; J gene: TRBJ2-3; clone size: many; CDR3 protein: CSVGGTPTFNTDTQYF; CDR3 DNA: TGCAGCGTTGGGGGCACCCCCACCTTTAACACAGATACGCAGTATTTT
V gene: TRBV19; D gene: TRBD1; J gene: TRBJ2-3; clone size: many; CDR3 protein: CASSTGQPSAETLYF; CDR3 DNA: TGTGCCAGCAGTACGGGACAGCCTAGTGCAGAAACGCTGTATTTT
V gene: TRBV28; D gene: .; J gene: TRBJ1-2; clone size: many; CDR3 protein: CASSLRVYHGYTF; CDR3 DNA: TGTGCCAGCAGTTTAAGAGTGTATCACGGCTACACCTTC
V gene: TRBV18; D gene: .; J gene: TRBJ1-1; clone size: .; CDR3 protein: CASSERMAGTNTEAFF; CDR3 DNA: TGTGCCAGCTCAGAAAGAATGGCAGGGACGAACACTGAAGCTTTCTTT
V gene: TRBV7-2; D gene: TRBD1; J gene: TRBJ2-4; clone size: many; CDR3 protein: CASSHDRGGGNIQYF; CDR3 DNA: TGTGCCAGCAGCCACGACAGGGGGGGTGGAAACATTCAGTACTTC
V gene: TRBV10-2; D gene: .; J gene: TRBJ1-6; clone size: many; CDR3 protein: CASRERREANSPLHF; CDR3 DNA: TGCGCCAGCAGGGAACGCAGGGAGGCTAATTCACCCCTCCACTTT
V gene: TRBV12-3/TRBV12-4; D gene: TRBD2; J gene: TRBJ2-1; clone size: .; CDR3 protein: CASSLISGGYNEQFF; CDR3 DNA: TGCGCCAGCAGTTTAATTAGCGGGGGGTACAATGAGCAGTTCTTC
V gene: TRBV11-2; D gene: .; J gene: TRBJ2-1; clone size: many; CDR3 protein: CASSLVREHNEQFF; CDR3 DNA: TGTGCCAGCAGCTTAGTCCGGGAGCACAATGAGCAGTTCTTC
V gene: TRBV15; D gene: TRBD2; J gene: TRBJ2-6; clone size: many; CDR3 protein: CATSRDPAGGAGANVLTF; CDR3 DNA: TGTGCCACCAGCAGAGATCCAGCGGGGGGGGCTGGGGCCAACGTCCTGACTTTC
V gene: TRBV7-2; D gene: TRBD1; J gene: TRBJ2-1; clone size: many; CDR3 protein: CASSLDRGPYNEQFF; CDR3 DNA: TGTGCCAGCAGCTTAGACAGGGGGCCTTACAATGAGCAGTTCTTC
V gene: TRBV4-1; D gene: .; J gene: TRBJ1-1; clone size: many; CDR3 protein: CASSHPPDRNTEAFF; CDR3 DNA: TGCGCCAGCAGCCATCCACCTGACAGGAACACTGAAGCTTTCTTT
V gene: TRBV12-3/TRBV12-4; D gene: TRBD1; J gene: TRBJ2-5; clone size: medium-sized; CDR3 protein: CASSLGQGDQDTQYF; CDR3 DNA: TGTGCAAGCAGCTTAGGACAGGGGGACCAAGACACCCAGTACTTT
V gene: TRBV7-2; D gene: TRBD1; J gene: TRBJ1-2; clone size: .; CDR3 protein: CASGTMPGQGRGYTF; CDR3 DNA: TGTGCCAGCGGGACGATGCCGGGACAGGGCCGGGGCTACACCTTC
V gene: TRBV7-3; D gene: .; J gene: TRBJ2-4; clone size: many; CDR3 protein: CASSLRGLGNIQYF; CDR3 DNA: TGTGCCAGCAGCTTAAGGGGATTGGGAAACATTCAGTACTTC
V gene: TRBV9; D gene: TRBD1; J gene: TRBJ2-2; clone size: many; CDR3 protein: CASSPTGRGKWVFF; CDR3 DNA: TGTGCCAGCAGCCCGACAGGGCGAGGGAAGTGGGTGTTTTTT
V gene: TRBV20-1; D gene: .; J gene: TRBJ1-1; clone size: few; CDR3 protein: CSASRDTEAFF; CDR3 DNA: TGCAGTGCTAGCCGGGACACTGAAGCTTTCTTT
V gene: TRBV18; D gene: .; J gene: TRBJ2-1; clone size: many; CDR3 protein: CASSPLGAAYNEQFF; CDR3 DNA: TGTGCCAGCTCACCACTGGGGGCCGCTTACAATGAGCAGTTCTTC
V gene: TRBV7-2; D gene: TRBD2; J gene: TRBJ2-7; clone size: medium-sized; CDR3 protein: CASSNLAGGYYEQYF; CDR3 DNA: TGTGCCAGCAGCAATCTAGCGGGGGGGTACTACGAGCAGTACTTC
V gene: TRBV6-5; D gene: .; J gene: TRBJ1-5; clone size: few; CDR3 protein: CASSYFQPQHF; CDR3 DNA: TGTGCCAGCAGTTACTTTCAGCCCCAGCATTTT
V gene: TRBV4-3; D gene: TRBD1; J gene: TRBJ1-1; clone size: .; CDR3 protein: CASSQEDRGRRSFF; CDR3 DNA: TGCGCCAGCAGCCAAGAGGACAGGGGGCGACGGTCTTTCTTT
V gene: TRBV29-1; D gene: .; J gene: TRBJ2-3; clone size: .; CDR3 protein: CSALRGTDTQYF; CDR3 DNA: TGCAGCGCTCTTCGGGGCACAGATACGCAGTATTTT
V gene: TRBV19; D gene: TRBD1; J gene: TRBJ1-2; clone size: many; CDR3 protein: CASSTGQQYGYTF; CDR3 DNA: TGTGCCAGTAGCACGGGACAGCAATACGGCTACACCTTC
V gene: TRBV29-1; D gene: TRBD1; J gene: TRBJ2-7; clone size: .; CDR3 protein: CSVETGQGYEQYF; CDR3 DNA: TGCAGCGTTGAAACTGGACAGGGCTACGAGCAGTACTTC
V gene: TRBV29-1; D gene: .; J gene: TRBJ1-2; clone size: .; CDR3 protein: CSVGEIYGYTF; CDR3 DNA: TGCAGCGTGGGTGAGATATATGGCTACACCTTC
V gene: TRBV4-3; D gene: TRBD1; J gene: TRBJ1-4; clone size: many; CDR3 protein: CASSQAIQGTNEKLFF; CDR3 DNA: TGCGCCAGCAGCCAAGCCATACAGGGGACGAATGAAAAACTGTTTTTT
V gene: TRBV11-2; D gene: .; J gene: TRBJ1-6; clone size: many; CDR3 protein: CASSLAHSPLHF; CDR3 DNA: TGTGCCAGCAGCTTAGCTCATTCACCCCTCCACTTT
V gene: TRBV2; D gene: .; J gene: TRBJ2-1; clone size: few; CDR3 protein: CASSDIFNEQFF; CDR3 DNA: TGTGCCAGCAGTGATATTTTCAATGAGCAGTTCTTC
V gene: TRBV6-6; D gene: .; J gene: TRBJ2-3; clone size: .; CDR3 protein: CASGDPGSSAETLYF; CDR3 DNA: TGTGCCAGCGGTGATCCGGGGTCTAGTGCAGAAACGCTGTATTTT
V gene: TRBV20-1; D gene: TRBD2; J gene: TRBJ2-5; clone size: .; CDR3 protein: CSAGVGGGETQYF; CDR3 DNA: TGCAGTGCTGGAGTGGGCGGGGGAGAGACCCAGTACTTC
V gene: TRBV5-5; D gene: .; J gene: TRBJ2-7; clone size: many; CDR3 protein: CASSLVGGQSYEQYF; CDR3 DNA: TGTGCCAGCAGCTTGGTGGGGGGACAGTCCTACGAGCAGTACTTC
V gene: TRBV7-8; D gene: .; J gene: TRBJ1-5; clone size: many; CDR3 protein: CASSPALNQPQHF; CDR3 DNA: TGTGCCAGCAGCCCCGCCCTGAACCAGCCCCAGCATTTT
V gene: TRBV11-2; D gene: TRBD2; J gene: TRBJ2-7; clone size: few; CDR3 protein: CASSVGLAHEQYF; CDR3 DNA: TGTGCCAGCAGCGTGGGACTAGCCCACGAGCAGTACTTC
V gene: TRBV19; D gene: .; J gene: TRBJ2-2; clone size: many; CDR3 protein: CASRADQGGGQLYF; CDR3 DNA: TGTGCCAGCCGTGCGGATCAGGGGGGCGGGCAGCTCTACTTT
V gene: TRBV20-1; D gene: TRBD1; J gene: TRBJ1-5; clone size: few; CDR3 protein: CSARRGGGQPQHF; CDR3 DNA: TGCAGTGCTAGACGAGGGGGCGGCCAGCCCCAGCATTTT
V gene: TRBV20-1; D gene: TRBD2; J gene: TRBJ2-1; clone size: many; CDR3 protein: CSATTSGSFNEQFF; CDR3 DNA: TGCAGTGCGACGACTAGCGGGAGTTTCAATGAGCAGTTCTTC
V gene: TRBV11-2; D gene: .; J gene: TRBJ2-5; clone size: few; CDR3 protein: CASSLDQFLGGRETQYF; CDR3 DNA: TGTGCCAGCAGCTTAGACCAATTCCTGGGCGGCCGAGAGACCCAGTACTTC
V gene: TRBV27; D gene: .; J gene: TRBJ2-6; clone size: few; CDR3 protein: CASRSVSTGANVLTF; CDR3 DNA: TGTGCCAGCAGGTCAGTGTCGACTGGGGCCAACGTCCTGACTTTC
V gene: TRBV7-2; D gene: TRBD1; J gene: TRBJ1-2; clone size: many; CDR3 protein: CASSWGQGAHYGYTF; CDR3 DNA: TGTGCCAGCAGCTGGGGACAGGGCGCCCACTATGGCTACACCTTC
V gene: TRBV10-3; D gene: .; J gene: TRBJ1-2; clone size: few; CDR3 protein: CAISESTGPNGNYGYTF; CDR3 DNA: TGTGCCATCAGTGAGTCGACAGGACCTAACGGGAACTATGGCTACACCTTC
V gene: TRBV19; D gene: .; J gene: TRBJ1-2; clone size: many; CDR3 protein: CASTRSQIYGYTF; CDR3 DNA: TGTGCCAGTACCCGTTCCCAGATCTATGGCTACACCTTC
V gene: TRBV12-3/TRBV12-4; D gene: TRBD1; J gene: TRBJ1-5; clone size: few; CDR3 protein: CASSTRQGQPQHF; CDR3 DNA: TGTGCCAGCAGTACCCGACAGGGACAGCCCCAGCATTTT
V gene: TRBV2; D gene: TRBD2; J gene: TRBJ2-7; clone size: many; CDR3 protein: CASSAGTSVHEQYF; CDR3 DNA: TGTGCCAGCAGCGCCGGGACTAGCGTCCACGAGCAGTACTTC